This T cell receptor beta chain came from a study of cytomegalovirus exposure and HLA in healthy donors. PCR was performed using 60 Vbeta and 13 Jbeta primers. Profiling relied on immunoSEQ multiplex PCR, and the TCRdb table lists in-frame clones only, not all of them. The sample lists about 160,000 clones; roughly 80% were seen once. The germline V gene encodes CDR1 MRHNA and CDR2 SNTAGT. The CDR3 covers 13 residues. The V gene lost 5 bases and the J gene lost 4 bases, with 8 bases spanning the gap. On this clone itself: The target antigen is unknown.

Study findings and constraints: The CMV antigen specificity of a few CMV-associated chains was confirmed through in vitro analysis. It is likely that the observed cluster of highly shared sequence variants was a sequencing artifact. CMV serostatus was the sole immune exposure data available.

This receptor was obtained from a woman aged 45-60 years in good health and CMV-seronegative. V usage is TRBV6-4 and J usage is TRBJ2-2; D is possibly TRBD1 (5 bases). Material: PBMCs. The CDR3 DNA sequence: TGTGCCAGCAGTAGCCAGGGCACCGGGGAGCTGTTTTTT. Amino acid sequence: CASSSQGTGELFF.